This TCR beta chain was sequenced for a study of blood T cell repertoires in COVID-19. Turning to the study itself: Donors in the United States, Italy and Spain gave samples during acute or convalescent COVID-19. Sources were T cells, B-cell-depleted T cells, or PBMCs; the material itself was cDNA or gDNA.

The CDR3 is 14 amino acids. Germline CDR1 SGHNT, CDR2 YYREEE (reference sequence). The germline V and J ends were trimmed by 0 bases and 1 base, with 7 bases remaining between them. This clone showed up many times. Other nucleotide sequences from this sample produce the same CDR3. Original methodology: Counts of nucleated cells, estimated from reference gene primer amplification, were obtained. Clones were read by immunoSEQ multiplex PCR, and TCRdb kept only the in-frame ones, dropping some. That table gives V, J and clone size, and the DNA gave D and trimming. This table has about 87,000 clones, approximately 86% appearing once.

The receptor was isolated from a man aged 35 to 55 with acute or convalescent COVID-19. The chain recombines TRBV5-4 with TRBJ1-2; possible D gene TRBD1, 6 bases. Sample: peripheral blood. The CDR3 reads CASSLGTVNYGYTF. The CDR3 DNA reads TGTGCCAGCAGCTTGGGGACAGTTAACTATGGCTACACCTTC.